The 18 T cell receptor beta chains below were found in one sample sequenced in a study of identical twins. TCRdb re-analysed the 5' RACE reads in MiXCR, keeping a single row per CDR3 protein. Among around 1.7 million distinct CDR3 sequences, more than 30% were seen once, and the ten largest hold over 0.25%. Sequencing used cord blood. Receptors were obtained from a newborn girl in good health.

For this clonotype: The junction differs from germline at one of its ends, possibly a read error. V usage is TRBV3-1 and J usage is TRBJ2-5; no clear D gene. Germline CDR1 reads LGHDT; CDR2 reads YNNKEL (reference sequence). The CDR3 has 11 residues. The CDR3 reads CANSQAHEQYF. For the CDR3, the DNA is TGTGCCAACAGCCAAGCTCATGAGCAGTACTTC.

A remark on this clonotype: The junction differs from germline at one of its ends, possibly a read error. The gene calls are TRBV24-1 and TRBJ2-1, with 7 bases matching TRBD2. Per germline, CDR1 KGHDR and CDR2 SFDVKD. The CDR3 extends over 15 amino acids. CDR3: CAISDPGTTYNEQFF. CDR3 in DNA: TGTGCCATCAGTGATCCCGGGACTACCTACAATGAGCAGTTCTTC.

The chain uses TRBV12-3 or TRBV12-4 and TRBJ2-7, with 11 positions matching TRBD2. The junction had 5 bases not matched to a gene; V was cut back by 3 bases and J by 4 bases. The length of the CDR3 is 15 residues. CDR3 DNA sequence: TGTGCCAGCAGTTTTTGGACTAGCGGGCAATACGAGCAGTACTTC. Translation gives CASSFWTSGQYEQYF.

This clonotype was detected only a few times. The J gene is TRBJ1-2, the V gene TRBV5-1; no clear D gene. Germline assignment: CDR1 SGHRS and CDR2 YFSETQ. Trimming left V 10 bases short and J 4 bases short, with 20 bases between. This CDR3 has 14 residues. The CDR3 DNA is TGCGCCCGCCGAGATAGTAGGGTTCCCTATGGCTACACCTTC. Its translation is CARRDSRVPYGYTF.

The CDR3 loop reads CASSKQARAIGELFF. The CDR3 region has the DNA TGTGCCAGCAGCAAACAGGCTAGAGCAATCGGGGAGCTGTTTTTT. The chain recombines TRBV21-1 with TRBJ2-2; TRBD2, as called in the table, went unchecked against the DNA. TRBV21-1 is termed a pseudogene. The CDR3 loop spans 15 amino acids.

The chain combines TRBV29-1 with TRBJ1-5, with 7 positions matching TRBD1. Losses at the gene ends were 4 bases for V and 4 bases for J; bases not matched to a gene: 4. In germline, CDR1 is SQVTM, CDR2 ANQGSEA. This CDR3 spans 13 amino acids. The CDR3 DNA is TGCAGCGTTGCGGACAGGAGAAATCAGCCCCAGCATTTT. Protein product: CSVADRRNQPQHF.

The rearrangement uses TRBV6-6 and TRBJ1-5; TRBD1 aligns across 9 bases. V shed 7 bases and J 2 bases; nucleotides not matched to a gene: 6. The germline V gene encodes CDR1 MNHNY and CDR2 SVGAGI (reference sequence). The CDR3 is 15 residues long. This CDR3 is CASTDRGRGNQPQHF. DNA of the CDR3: TGTGCCAGCACCGACAGGGGGAGAGGCAATCAGCCCCAGCATTTT.

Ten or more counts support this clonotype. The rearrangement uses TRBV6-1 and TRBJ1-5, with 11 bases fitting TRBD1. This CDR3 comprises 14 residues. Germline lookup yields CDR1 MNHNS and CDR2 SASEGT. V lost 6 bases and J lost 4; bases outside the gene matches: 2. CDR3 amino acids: CASSGQGANQPQHF. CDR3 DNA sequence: TGTGCCAGCAGCGGACAGGGGGCGAATCAGCCCCAGCATTTT.

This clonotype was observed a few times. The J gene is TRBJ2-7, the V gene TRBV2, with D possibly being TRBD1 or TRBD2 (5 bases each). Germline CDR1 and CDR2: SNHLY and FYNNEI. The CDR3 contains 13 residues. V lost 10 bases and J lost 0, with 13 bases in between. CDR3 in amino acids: CATPGLSSYEQYF. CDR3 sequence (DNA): TGTGCCACCCCGGGGCTCAGCTCCTACGAGCAGTACTTC. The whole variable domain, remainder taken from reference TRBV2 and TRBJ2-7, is EPEVTQTPSHQVTQMGQEVILRCVPISNHLYFYWYRQILGQKVEFLVSFYNNEISEKSEIFDDQFSVERPDGSNFTLKIRSTKLEDSAMYFCATPGLSSYEQYFGPGTRLTVT.

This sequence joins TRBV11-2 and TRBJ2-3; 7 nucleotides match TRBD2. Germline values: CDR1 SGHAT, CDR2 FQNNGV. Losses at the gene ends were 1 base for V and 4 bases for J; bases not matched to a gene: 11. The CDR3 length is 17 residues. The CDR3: CASSLGAGGTNADTQYF. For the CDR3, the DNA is TGTGCCAGCAGCTTAGGGGCAGGCGGGACTAACGCAGATACGCAGTATTTT. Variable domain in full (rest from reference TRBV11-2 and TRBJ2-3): EAGVAQSPRYKIIEKRQSVAFWCNPISGHATLYWYQQILGQGPKLLIQFQNNGVVDDSQLPKDRFSAERLKGVDSTLKIQPAKLEDSAVYLCASSLGAGGTNADTQYFGPGTRLTVL.

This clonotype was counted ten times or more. The CDR3 region has the DNA TGTGCCAGCAGTTACGGCCGACGGAACGAGCAGTACTTC. The encoded protein is CASSYGRRNEQYF. The chain recombines TRBV12-3 or TRBV12-4 with TRBJ2-7; D not certain. V gave up 4 bases and J gave up 5 bases, with 12 bases separating them. The CDR3 loop spans 13 amino acids.

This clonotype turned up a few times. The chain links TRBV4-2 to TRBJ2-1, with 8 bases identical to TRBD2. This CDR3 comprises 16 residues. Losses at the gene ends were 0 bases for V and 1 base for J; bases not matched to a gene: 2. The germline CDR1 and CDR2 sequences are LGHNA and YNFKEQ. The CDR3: CASSQEKRESYNEQFF. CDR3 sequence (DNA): TGTGCCAGCAGCCAAGAGAAGCGGGAGTCCTACAATGAGCAGTTCTTC.

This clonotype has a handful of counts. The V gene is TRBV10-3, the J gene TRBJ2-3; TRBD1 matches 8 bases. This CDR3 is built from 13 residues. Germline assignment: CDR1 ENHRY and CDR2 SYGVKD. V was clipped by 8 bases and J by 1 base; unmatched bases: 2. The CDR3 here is CAIATGGTDTQYF. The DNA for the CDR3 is TGTGCCATCGCGACAGGGGGCACAGATACGCAGTATTTT.

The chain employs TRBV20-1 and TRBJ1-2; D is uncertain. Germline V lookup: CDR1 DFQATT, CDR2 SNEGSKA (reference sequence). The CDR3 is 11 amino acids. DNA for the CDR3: TGCAGGGCAAGGGCATACTATGGCTACACCTTC. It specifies CRARAYYGYTF.

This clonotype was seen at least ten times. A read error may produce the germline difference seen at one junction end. The CDR3 DNA follows: TGTGCCAGCAGTTTAGGACAATCTGGGGCCAACGTCCTGACTTTC. This sequence encodes CASSLGQSGANVLTF. The chain links TRBV11-1 to TRBJ2-6; perhaps TRBD1 as D (5 bases). The CDR3 covers 15 residues. The germline V gene has CDR1 SGHAT and CDR2 FQDESV (reference sequence).

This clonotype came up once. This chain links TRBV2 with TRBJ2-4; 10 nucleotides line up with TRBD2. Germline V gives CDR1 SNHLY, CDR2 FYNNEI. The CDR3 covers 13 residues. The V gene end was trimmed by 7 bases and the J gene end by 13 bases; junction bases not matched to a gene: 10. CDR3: CASTSGSGDEQYF. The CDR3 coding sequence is TGTGCCAGCACTAGCGGGAGTGGGGATGAGCAGTACTTC. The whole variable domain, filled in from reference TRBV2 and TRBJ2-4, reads EPEVTQTPSHQVTQMGQEVILRCVPISNHLYFYWYRQILGQKVEFLVSFYNNEISEKSEIFDDQFSVERPDGSNFTLKIRSTKLEDSAMYFCASTSGSGDEQYFGAGTRLSVL.

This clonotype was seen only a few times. In DNA form, the CDR3 reads TGCAGTGCTAGTGGAGTTAGCTGGAGAGGCCCAGATACGCAGTATTTT. It yields the protein CSASGVSWRGPDTQYF. The chain combines TRBV20-1 with TRBJ2-3; D not resolved. CDR1 DFQATT and CDR2 SNEGSKA come from the germline V gene (reference sequence). The germline V and J ends were trimmed by 3 bases and 4 bases, with 20 bases remaining between them. The CDR3 totals 16 residues.

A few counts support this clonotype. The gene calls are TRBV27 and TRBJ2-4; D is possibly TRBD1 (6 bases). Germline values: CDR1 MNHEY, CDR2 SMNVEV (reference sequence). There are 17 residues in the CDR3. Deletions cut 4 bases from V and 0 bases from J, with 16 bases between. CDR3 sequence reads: CASSSAWDTLAKNIQYF. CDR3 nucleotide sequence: TGTGCCAGCAGTTCGGCCTGGGACACCCTAGCCAAAAACATTCAGTACTTC.